This T cell receptor (beta chain) originates from a study of blood T cell repertoires in COVID-19 (dated by TCRdb to between 2020 and 2021). Concerning the study at large: The collaborator samples originated in the United States, Italy and Spain and spanned the acute and convalescent phases of COVID-19. The material from the prospective study consisted of cDNA or gDNA derived from T cells, B-cell-depleted T cells, or PBMCs. The dataset comprised deeply sampled blood TCRbeta repertoires from subjects exposed to, actively infected with, or recovered from COVID-19. The repertoires were released in a freely available public database intended as a resource for research on the immune response to SARS-CoV-2. The samples were drawn from the first 160 participants of the ongoing ImmuneRACE study and from 950 to 1,500 subjects provided by 6 global collaborators. Nearly every sample came with metadata listing a de-identified subject ID, COVID-19 status, age in years and sex. HLA class I and class II types, where available, came from metadata supplied by the sample provider rather than from assay-based typing. Overall study outcomes, separate from this receptor: The quantity of clinical and demographic metadata differed by source and by participant and was supplied without curation.

Each collaborating institution followed its own protocols to collect whole blood in K2EDTA tubes. For TCRbeta analysis, collaborators shipped samples in one of three forms: frozen whole blood, isolated PBMCs, or DNA extracted from either of those sample types. As for this clone: Its antigen specificity is not known. No much larger clone is present one base from it, and per-base qualities are unavailable.

TCRbeta CDR3 regions were amplified from genomic DNA by means of the immunoSEQ Assay, a bias-controlled multiplex PCR. The paper's data handling went like this. The number of nucleated cells in each sample was estimated by amplification of reference gene primers within the assay. To quantify the absolute abundance of each unique TCRbeta CDR3 rearrangement, sequence reads were collapsed and filtered. For each sample, productive Simpson clonality was calculated as the square root of Simpson's diversity index across productive rearrangements. The immuneACCESS repertoire file appears here via TCRdb, limited to in-frame rearrangements. These files lack a portion of the clones; in checked studies, under half of the deficit traces to unresolved V genes, and the cause of the others is not known. V, J and clone size are those of that table, while D and trimming were read from the DNA. In all, the sample holds 99,000 or so clones, and roughly 80% of those were seen once. Clones ranked in the top ten supply over 15% of the sample.

The CDR3 holds 13 amino acids from the cysteine to the phenylalanine. The DNA shown is the 39-base CDR3, in frame from base 1. The germline V gene yields SGHNT for CDR1 and YENEEA for CDR2. The V end loses 4 bases and the J end loses 1 base, and a stretch of 7 bases separates them. The sequence joins TRBV11-3 to TRBJ2-5; no D gene call is confident. The sequence was obtained from a woman of 80 years or more with acute or convalescent COVID-19. Sequencing was performed on peripheral blood. The DNA reads TGTGCCAGCAGCTGGGCTCTCCAAGAGACCCAGTACTTC. Its product reads: CASSWALQETQYF.